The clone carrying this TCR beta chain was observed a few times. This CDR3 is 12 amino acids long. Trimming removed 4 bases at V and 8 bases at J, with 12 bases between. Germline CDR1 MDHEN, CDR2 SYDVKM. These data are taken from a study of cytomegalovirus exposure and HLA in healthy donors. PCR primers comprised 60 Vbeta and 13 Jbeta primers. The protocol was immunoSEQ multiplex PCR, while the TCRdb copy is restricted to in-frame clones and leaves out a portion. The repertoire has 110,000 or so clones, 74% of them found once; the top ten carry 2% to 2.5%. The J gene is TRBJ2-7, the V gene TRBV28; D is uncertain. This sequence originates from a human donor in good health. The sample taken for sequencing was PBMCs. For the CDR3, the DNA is TGTGCCAGCAGTTCACATCTTACGAAGCAGTACTTC. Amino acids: CASSSHLTKQYF.